What follows is one TCR beta chain and its context. The antigen is not known. This sample stems from a study of T cells in Graves' hyperthyroidism and ophthalmopathy. Diagnoses used clinical symptoms, serum thyroxine and TRAb, thyroid ultrasound and orbital computed tomography. TCR beta CDR3 region amplification was performed from RNA transcripts. An initial round of RT-PCR targeting the TCR CDR3 relied on the HTBI primer set. A single record per CDR3 protein comes from TCRdb applying MiXCR to the multiplex PCR reads. Here the sample spans fewer than 550,000 distinct CDR3 sequences, 15% to 19% being singletons. Trimming cost V 0 bases and J 3 bases; bases outside gene matches: 8. Looked up from germline, CDR1 is KGHSH and CDR2 is LQKENI. This CDR3 has 17 amino acids. General study points: Separation of ophthalmopathy from stable hyperthyroidism was achieved by a 13 V-J model.

This TCR was recovered from a woman younger than 35 with Graves' hyperthyroidism. The specimen sequenced was blood. The genes are TRBV18 and TRBJ2-7; 10 bases fit TRBD2. CDR3 amino acids: CASSPPALAGNFYEQYF. For the CDR3, the DNA is TGTGCCAGCTCACCACCGGCACTAGCGGGAAACTTCTACGAGCAGTACTTC.